The 28 T cell receptor beta chains in this list originate from one sample, sequenced in a study of Ad26.COV2.S vaccination and SARS-CoV-2 variants. Stated treatment: 15 to 20 received Ad26.COV2.S at low or high dose, single or two shots; a few received placebo; per-sample allocation not given. The samples were gathered on day 63 after the first injection of vaccine or placebo. Only in-frame clones appear in the TCRdb table, and some are missing; sequencing was by immunoSEQ multiplex PCR. The sample records more than 350,000 clones, 80% to 95% being singletons. The sample was peripheral blood, taken in a trial of Ad26.COV2.S vaccine versus placebo. These receptors all stem from a person between 18 and 60 years old who received the Ad26.COV2.S COVID-19 vaccine or a placebo.

This rearrangement joins TRBV18 to TRBJ2-1; the match to TRBD2 covers 10 bases. Germline V gives CDR1 KGHSH, CDR2 LQKENI. V was pared by 5 bases and J by 9 bases, with 10 bases of the junction left unmatched. This CDR3 spans 15 amino acids. CDR3 sequence reads: CASSSTSGILVEQFF. CDR3 DNA sequence: TGTGCCAGCTCATCCACTAGCGGGATTTTGGTTGAGCAGTTCTTC.

This rearrangement joins TRBV21-1 to TRBJ2-7; the table's TRBD2 call for D was not verified on the DNA. TRBV21-1 is reported as a pseudogene. This CDR3 has 15 amino acids. Here the CDR3 DNA reads TGTGCCAGCAGCGATCCTGGAGAAATGAGATACGAGCAGTACTTC. It codes for CASSDPGEMRYEQYF.

The J gene is TRBJ1-2, the V gene TRBV27, with D unclear. V was shortened by 6 bases and J by 4 bases, with 15 bases between the two germline ends. CDR3 length: 14 amino acids. Germline values: CDR1 MNHEY, CDR2 SMNVEV (reference sequence). The CDR3 is CASSLDSSSYGYTF. CDR3 bases: TGTGCCAGCAGCCTAGACTCTTCCAGCTATGGCTACACCTTC.

This chain joins TRBV9 and TRBJ2-7; the match to TRBD2 covers 12 bases. Germline V gene sequence: CDR1 SGDLS, CDR2 YYNGEE. This CDR3 comprises 20 residues. Losses at the gene ends were 5 bases for V and 4 bases for J; bases not matched to a gene: 22. The CDR3 nucleotides read TGTGCCAGCAGAGACTCGGGTGGGCTAGCGGGAGGGGAGCTTTCGTACGAGCAGTACTTC. Translating gives CASRDSGGLAGGELSYEQYF.

In this sample, this clone turned up a few times. This rearrangement joins TRBV4-1 to TRBJ2-2; 9 bases are shared with TRBD2. There are 17 residues in the CDR3. From germline, CDR1 is MGHRA and CDR2 YSYEKL. V lost 0 bases and J lost 5; bases outside the gene matches: 7. The CDR3 protein is CASSQDRAGGPTGELFF. CDR3 bases: TGCGCCAGCAGCCAAGATCGGGCGGGAGGGCCGACCGGGGAGCTGTTTTTT.

The chain recombines TRBV11-3 with TRBJ1-4; D remains ambiguous. Germline loops: CDR1 SGHNT, CDR2 YENEEA. The V gene lost 5 bases and the J gene lost 5 bases, with 24 bases spanning the gap. This CDR3 is built from 18 residues. The chain's CDR3 is CASSMNRSCNHLNEKLFF. For the CDR3, the DNA is TGTGCCAGCAGCATGAACAGAAGCTGCAACCACTTAAATGAAAAACTGTTTTTT.

The chain links TRBV7-9 to TRBJ1-3; TRBD1 matches at 7 bases. The CDR3 sequence is 15 residues long. V shed 5 bases, J shed 4 bases, and the junction held 8 bases outside the gene matches. CDR1 is SEHNR and CDR2 is FQNEAQ in the germline V gene (reference sequence). The DNA of the CDR3 is TGTGCCAGCAGCCTACAGACAGGGCCCGGAAACACCATATATTTT. This gives the protein CASSLQTGPGNTIYF.

As to this clone: The limits of the CDR3 on the DNA are not certain, so only TCRdb's listed CDR3 is given. CDR3 in amino acids: CASSFGGGSGSASKYF. This chain connects TRBV7-2 to TRBJ2-7. With termini counted, the CDR3 has 16 amino acids. The germline V gene has CDR1 SGHTA and CDR2 FQGNSA.

This clone was recorded only once. This sequence joins TRBV5-6 and TRBJ2-2; 8 nucleotides line up with TRBD2. The CDR3 loop spans 16 amino acids. CDR1 is SGHDT, CDR2 YYEEEE, per germline. Unmatched junction bases numbered 7, after V lost 5 bases and J lost 1 base. For the CDR3, the DNA is TGTGCCAGCAGATCCACTAGCGGCGGGAACACCGGGGAGCTGTTTTTT. Amino acid sequence: CASRSTSGGNTGELFF.

This clone was picked up one time. The chain employs TRBV9 and TRBJ2-1, with 7 bases matching TRBD2. The trim removed 0 bases at V and 6 bases at J, leaving 6 bases unmatched. The CDR3 covers 15 residues. Germline values: CDR1 SGDLS, CDR2 YYNGEE. CDR3 bases: TGTGCCAGCAGCGTAGCAATAGCGGGTGTCAATGAGCAGTTCTTC. Residues: CASSVAIAGVNEQFF.

A single count supports this clone. The chain couples TRBV6-5 to TRBJ2-7; possibly TRBD1 for D (5 bases). The V end lost 0 bases, the J end lost 2 bases, and 14 bases lay between the germline ends. Germline V lookup: CDR1 MNHEY, CDR2 SVGAGI. CDR3 size: 16 residues. CDR3 DNA sequence: TGTGCCAGCAGTTACTCTCCCAGGGTTAGTACCTACGAGCAGTACTTC. Translating it yields CASSYSPRVSTYEQYF.

The chain has TRBV19 and TRBJ2-6; 7 nucleotides align to TRBD1. With V trimmed by 4 bases and J by 0 bases, 12 bases remained unmatched. The CDR3 has 19 amino acids. From germline, CDR1 is LNHDA and CDR2 SQIVND (reference sequence). CDR3 DNA sequence: TGTGCCAGTAGTAGGTACCGACAGGGTTCTTCCTCTGGGGCCAACGTCCTGACTTTC. Amino acid sequence: CASSRYRQGSSSGANVLTF.

The rearrangement joins TRBV11-2 to TRBJ2-7, with a weak D call TRBD1 (5 bases). CDR3 length: 14 residues. Germline V gives CDR1 SGHAT, CDR2 FQNNGV. V was clipped by 7 bases and J by 9 bases, with 22 bases between them. CDR3: CASTQGLIDVGQYF. The CDR3, as DNA: TGTGCCAGCACCCAGGGATTAATAGATGTTGGGCAGTACTTC.

The chain is built from TRBV10-2 and TRBJ2-4; D might be TRBD1 (6 bases). The CDR3 runs to 14 residues. Germline CDR1 and CDR2: WSHSY and SAAADI. Trimming stripped 4 bases from V and 8 bases from J, with 15 bases between. CDR3 amino acids: CASSGAGVGDIQYF. In nucleotides, the CDR3 is TGCGCCAGCAGTGGGGCAGGGGTGGGGGACATTCAGTACTTC.

The chain has TRBV11-2 and TRBJ1-5; TRBD1 might be the D (5 bases). The germline V gene encodes CDR1 SGHAT and CDR2 FQNNGV. CDR3 length: 15 amino acids. V was cut by 1 base and J by 3 bases, with 10 bases left in between. CDR3 in amino acids: CASSLGDRPNQPQHF. DNA of the CDR3: TGTGCCAGCAGCTTAGGAGACAGACCCAATCAGCCCCAGCATTTT.

This rearrangement joins TRBV4-2 to TRBJ1-1, with a tentative D call TRBD1 (5 bases). The germline V gene encodes CDR1 LGHNA and CDR2 YNFKEQ. Trimming pared 1 base from V and 0 bases from J, leaving 15 bases between. This CDR3 has 17 amino acids. DNA of the CDR3: TGTGCCAGCAGCCAAGTGGGACCGACCAAACTGAACACTGAAGCTTTCTTT. Protein product: CASSQVGPTKLNTEAFF.

This chain's CDR3 is CASSPIGDYGYTF. DNA for the CDR3: TGTGCCAGCAGCCCAATAGGGGACTATGGCTACACCTTC. The chain links TRBV27 to TRBJ1-2; a possible D gene is TRBD1 (5 bases). CDR3 length: 13 amino acids. The germline V and J ends were trimmed by 6 bases and 3 bases, with 11 bases remaining between them. Germline V gives CDR1 MNHEY, CDR2 SMNVEV (reference sequence).

The rearrangement links TRBV7-9 to TRBJ2-3, with D possibly being TRBD2 (5 bases). This CDR3 comprises 14 residues. Trimming stripped 0 bases from V and 6 bases from J, with 10 bases between. The germline gives CDR1 SEHNR, CDR2 FQNEAQ (reference sequence). CDR3 loop: CASSLAGDPDTQYF. In DNA form, the CDR3 reads TGTGCCAGCAGCTTAGCCGGGGATCCGGATACGCAGTATTTT.

The V call is TRBV10-1, the J call TRBJ2-2; TRBD2 is a possible D gene (6 bases). Germline CDR1 reads WNHNN; CDR2 reads SYGVQD (reference sequence). The CDR3 runs 16 residues. V lost 1 base and J lost 6, with 15 bases in between. In DNA, the CDR3 is TGCGCCAGCAGTGAGTTTCGGGGGAGCTCCCCCGGGGAGCTGTTTTTT. Translating gives CASSEFRGSSPGELFF.

The CDR3 DNA reads TGCGCCAGCAGCCAACCGGGACTAGGTAACAATGAGCAGTTCTTC. This translates into CASSQPGLGNNEQFF. The rearrangement joins TRBV4-1 to TRBJ2-1; 8 bases agree with TRBD2. The CDR3 spans 15 residues. The germline CDR1 and CDR2 sequences are MGHRA and YSYEKL. V was clipped by 2 bases and J by 5 bases; unmatched bases: 5.

This chain joins TRBV6-2 or TRBV6-3 and TRBJ2-7; D is unresolved. The CDR3 sequence is 13 residues long. Germline V gives CDR1 MNHEY, CDR2 SVGEGT. V was cut by 4 bases and J by 0 bases, with 7 bases left in between. CDR3 DNA: TGTGCCAGCAGTTTTGGGAACTCCTACGAGCAGTACTTC. It codes for CASSFGNSYEQYF.

The V and J genes are TRBV30 and TRBJ2-4; TRBD2 agrees at 8 bases. Trimming removed 1 base from V and 2 bases from J; junction bases left unmatched: 1. The CDR3 is 14 residues long. Germline V gene sequence: CDR1 GTSNPN, CDR2 SVGIG (reference sequence). CDR3 DNA sequence: TGTGCCTGGAGTGGTAGCGGGACCAAAAACATTCAGTACTTC. Translated, it gives CAWSGSGTKNIQYF.

This sequence joins TRBV6-5 and TRBJ1-1; D uncertain. Germline V CDR1 and CDR2: MNHEY, SVGAGI. V was pared by 11 bases and J by 4 bases, with 11 bases between. This CDR3 spans 11 amino acids. In DNA form, the CDR3 reads TGTGCCGCCGAGGGTCCCACTGAAGCTTTCTTT. This gives the protein CAAEGPTEAFF.

The chain is built from TRBV19 and TRBJ2-7; D is perhaps TRBD2 (5 bases). In germline, CDR1 is LNHDA, CDR2 SQIVND (reference sequence). The CDR3 consists of 15 residues. Between the trimmed V and J ends, which lost 5 bases and 2 bases, there was a span of 16 bases. The CDR3 coding sequence is TGTGCCAGTAGTTCCCAACCTCTCGGGACCTACGAGCAGTACTTC. Protein sequence: CASSSQPLGTYEQYF. The whole variable domain, filled in from reference TRBV19 and TRBJ2-7, reads DGGITQSPKYLFRKEGQNVTLSCEQNLNHDAMYWYRQDPGQGLRLIYYSQIVNDFQKGDIAEGYSVSREKKESFPLTVTSAQKNPTAFYLCASSSQPLGTYEQYFGPGTRLTVT.

V and J are TRBV12-3 or TRBV12-4 and TRBJ1-2; D gene unclear. The V end was cut by 3 bases, the J end by 4 bases, with 9 bases between. The CDR3 totals 13 residues. The CDR3 nucleotides are TGTGCCAGCAGTTTCGACGGACGCTATGGCTACACCTTC. Amino acid sequence: CASSFDGRYGYTF.

The chain links TRBV7-9 to TRBJ2-7; TRBD2 is a possible D gene (5 bases). This CDR3 region has 15 residues. Looked up from germline, CDR1 is SEHNR and CDR2 is FQNEAQ (reference sequence). The V end lost 5 bases, the J end lost 4 bases, and 18 bases lay between the germline ends. This chain's CDR3 is CASSPRTVGSYEQYF. CDR3 DNA: TGTGCCAGCAGCCCCAGGACTGTGGGAAGTTACGAGCAGTACTTC.

This rearrangement joins TRBV27 to TRBJ2-7; 7 positions agree with TRBD1. This CDR3 is 15 amino acids long. J was trimmed by 7 bases and V by 4 bases; bases with no gene match: 13. Germline V gene sequence: CDR1 MNHEY, CDR2 SMNVEV (reference sequence). The CDR3 region is CASSSYRGQPQEQYF. The CDR3 DNA follows: TGTGCCAGCAGTTCGTACAGGGGCCAGCCCCAGGAGCAGTACTTC.

DNA for the CDR3: TGTGCCAGCAGCTTGGGACTAGCGGGAGACGGGGAGACCCAGTACTTC. This codes for CASSLGLAGDGETQYF. The chain carries TRBV11-2 and TRBJ2-5; TRBD2 aligns across 14 bases. The CDR3 loop spans 16 amino acids. J gave up 5 bases and V 3 bases, and 5 bases lay outside the gene matches. The germline V gene has CDR1 SGHAT and CDR2 FQNNGV.